Below are 28 T cell receptor beta chains sequenced from a single sample in a study of blood T cell repertoires in COVID-19. Here immunoSEQ multiplex PCR was the method, and the copy in TCRdb shows in-frame clones only, minus some. Here the sample spans about 370,000 clones, roughly nine tenths being singletons. Sequenced material: PBMCs or T cells enriched from blood (not recorded which). These TCRs come from a woman aged 25 to 39 who had recovered from COVID-19.

The rearrangement uses TRBV5-1 and TRBJ2-3, with 7 bases fitting TRBD2. The CDR3 spans 16 residues. The V segment lost 4 bases and the J segment 1 base; nucleotides outside the gene matches: 9. Germline V CDR1 and CDR2: SGHRS, YFSETQ. For the CDR3, the DNA is TGCGCCAGCAGCCACGGACTAGTAGGAGGCACAGATACGCAGTATTTT. It encodes CASSHGLVGGTDTQYF.

The chain has TRBV27 and TRBJ2-7, with D maybe TRBD1 (5 bases). Germline CDR1 MNHEY, CDR2 SMNVEV (reference sequence). V gave up 6 bases and J gave up 1 base, with 13 bases separating them. This CDR3 spans 14 amino acids. The CDR3 region has the DNA TGTGCCAGCAGCTCCATCCGGACATCCTACGAGCAGTACTTC. Protein sequence: CASSSIRTSYEQYF.

This chain uses TRBV28 with TRBJ2-1, with TRBD1 matching over 9 bases. The CDR3 is 15 residues long. The V gene end was trimmed by 7 bases and the J gene end by 9 bases; junction bases not matched to a gene: 13. CDR1 and CDR2 (germline): MDHEN, SYDVKM. This CDR3 is CASKGTGTGIVEQFF. In DNA form, the CDR3 reads TGTGCCAGCAAGGGAACCGGGACAGGGATCGTTGAGCAGTTCTTC.

The table lists this clone with a few counts. The V and J genes are TRBV6-1 and TRBJ2-7, with 7 bases lining up with TRBD1. The germline gives CDR1 MNHNS, CDR2 SASEGT. This CDR3 is 15 amino acids long. The junction had 12 bases not matched to a gene; V was cut back by 3 bases and J by 7 bases. CDR3 in amino acids: CASSDPGGGMWEQYF. CDR3 nucleotides: TGTGCCAGCAGTGACCCAGGGGGTGGGATGTGGGAGCAGTACTTC.

The chain carries TRBV18 and TRBJ2-3; no clear D gene. Germline V lookup: CDR1 KGHSH, CDR2 LQKENI. V shed 3 bases and J shed 0 bases, with 7 bases lying between them. The CDR3 runs to 14 residues. In nucleotides, the CDR3 is TGTGCCAGCTCACCCCAACATAGCACAGATACGCAGTATTTT. Its translation is CASSPQHSTDTQYF.

The chain has TRBV7-8 and TRBJ2-3, with 9 bases aligning to TRBD1. Germline V gene sequence: CDR1 SGHVS, CDR2 FQNEAQ. The CDR3 sequence is 16 residues long. Trimming took 6 bases from V and 6 from J; bases not matched to a gene: 13. CDR3 bases: TGTGCCAGCAGGGGAGGACAGGGGAAGGGTGGGGATACGCAGTATTTT. The encoded protein is CASRGGQGKGGDTQYF.

The chain carries TRBV28 and TRBJ1-5; TRBD1 aligns across 9 bases. J gave up 6 bases and V 6 bases, and 12 bases lay outside the gene matches. This CDR3 contains 16 residues. Germline V gene lookup returns CDR1 MDHEN and CDR2 SYDVKM. CDR3 nucleotide sequence: TGTGCCAGCAGAACCCCGGGACAGGGTGGCGCTCAGCCCCAGCATTTT. It codes for CASRTPGQGGAQPQHF.

V usage is TRBV5-1 and J usage is TRBJ1-3, with D unresolved. Trimming pared 0 bases from V and 0 bases from J, leaving 13 bases between. Looked up from germline, CDR1 is SGHRS and CDR2 is YFSETQ. This CDR3 is 17 amino acids long. Here the CDR3 reads CASSLGPGGPSGNTIYF. In DNA, the CDR3 is TGCGCCAGCAGCTTGGGTCCAGGAGGGCCCTCTGGAAACACCATATATTTT.

The genes are TRBV7-9 and TRBJ1-1; D gene ambiguous. Trimming left V 7 bases short and J 5 bases short, with 17 bases between. The length of the CDR3 is 14 residues. CDR1 is SEHNR and CDR2 is FQNEAQ in the germline V gene (reference sequence). The CDR3 sequence: CASIHGGRVTEAFF. The CDR3 bases are TGTGCCAGCATCCATGGAGGGAGGGTTACTGAAGCTTTCTTT.

This clone was observed once. The germline gene is not matched at one end of the junction; a read error may be the cause. The rearrangement links TRBV7-7 to TRBJ1-3, with 7 bases fitting TRBD1. In germline, CDR1 is SSHAT, CDR2 FNYEAQ (reference sequence). CDR3 length equals 14 residues. The DNA for the CDR3 is TGTGCTAGCAGCGACGGGACAGCTGGAAACACCATATATTTT. Its protein product is CASSDGTAGNTIYF.

The DNA of the CDR3 is TGCAGTGCTAGTGTGGGGGGGCGTTTGAATGAGCAGTTCTTC. Its protein is CSASVGGRLNEQFF. The chain carries TRBV20-1 and TRBJ2-1; perhaps TRBD2 as D (7 bases). This CDR3 is built from 14 residues. From germline, CDR1 is DFQATT and CDR2 SNEGSKA (reference sequence). Trimming stripped 3 bases from V and 7 bases from J, with 16 bases between.

This clone has a single count. The V call is TRBV5-1, the J call TRBJ2-7; D remains unclear. CDR1 and CDR2 from the germline V gene are SGHRS and YFSETQ. Trimming removed 0 bases from V and 5 bases from J, with 9 bases in between. The CDR3 sequence is 13 residues long. This chain's CDR3 is CASSLAGSNEQYF. The CDR3 DNA is TGCGCCAGCAGCTTGGCAGGCAGCAACGAGCAGTACTTC.

The chain recombines TRBV24-1 with TRBJ2-1; the match to TRBD2 covers 9 bases. The trim removed 7 bases at V and 8 bases at J, leaving 11 bases unmatched. The CDR3 loop spans 15 amino acids. Germline loops: CDR1 KGHDR, CDR2 SFDVKD. This chain's CDR3 is CATSGGSGSGDEQFF. CDR3 in DNA: TGTGCCACCAGCGGAGGTAGCGGGAGTGGGGATGAGCAGTTCTTC.

The V call is TRBV15, the J call TRBJ1-2, with D unresolved. Trimming cost V 1 base and J 0 bases, with 9 bases left between them. Per the germline V gene, CDR1 is LNHNV and CDR2 is YYDKDF (reference sequence). The CDR3 totals 15 residues. As DNA, the CDR3 is TGTGCCACCAGCAGAGTCAATACAGCTAACTATGGCTACACCTTC. Protein: CATSRVNTANYGYTF.

In this sample, this clone turned up once. Compared with germline, one end of the junction differs, possibly owing to a read error. V usage is TRBV2 and J usage is TRBJ2-7; D might be TRBD1 (6 bases). Germline-derived CDR1 and CDR2 are SNHLY and FYNNEI. This CDR3 contains 13 residues. Here the CDR3 reads CASYDRPLGPFHF. For the CDR3, the DNA is TGTGCCAGCTATGACAGGCCCCTTGGTCCCTTCCACTTC. Using reference TRBV2 and TRBJ2-7 for the parts outside the CDR3, the full variable domain is EPEVTQTPSHQVTQMGQEVILRCVPISNHLYFYWYRQILGQKVEFLVSFYNNEISEKSEIFDDQFSVERPDGSNFTLKIRSTKLEDSAMYFCASYDRPLGPFHFGPGTRLTVT.

The V and J genes are TRBV7-9 and TRBJ1-2; tentatively, D is TRBD1 (5 bases). V gave up 6 bases and J gave up 7 bases, with 18 bases separating them. In germline, CDR1 is SEHNR, CDR2 FQNEAQ (reference sequence). This CDR3 has 14 amino acids. This CDR3 reads CASSLEAGIRGYTF. As DNA, the CDR3 is TGTGCCAGCAGTCTAGAGGCAGGGATACGTGGCTACACCTTC. Supplemented by reference TRBV7-9 and TRBJ1-2, the full variable domain reads DTGVSQNPRHKITKRGQNVTFRCDPISEHNRLYWYRQTLGQGPEFLTYFQNEAQLEKSRLLSDRFSAERPKGSFSTLEIQRTEQGDSAMYLCASSLEAGIRGYTFGSGTRLTVV.

J is TRBJ1-2 and V is TRBV6-5; D might be TRBD1 (6 bases). CDR3 length: 16 residues. Trimming stripped 4 bases from V and 4 bases from J, with 19 bases between. CDR1 and CDR2 (germline): MNHEY, SVGAGI. CDR3 in DNA: TGTGCCAGCAGTTCCGCCCGGACAGATTCTTCCTATGGCTACACCTTC. Translating gives CASSSARTDSSYGYTF.

V is TRBV30 and J is TRBJ1-5, with unresolved D. The CDR3 loop spans 13 amino acids. Trimming took 0 bases from V and 0 from J, leaving 3 bases between them. Germline CDR1 is GTSNPN and CDR2 is SVGIG (reference sequence). The CDR3 loop is CAWSVLSNQPQHF. The CDR3 DNA reads TGTGCCTGGAGTGTACTTAGCAATCAGCCCCAGCATTTT.

The chain uses TRBV7-6 and TRBJ2-2; 9 bases line up with TRBD1. With 5 bases clipped from V and 5 bases from J, the junction kept 12 bases outside the gene matches. Looked up from germline, CDR1 is SGHVS and CDR2 is FNYEAQ. The CDR3 has 17 amino acids. The CDR3 DNA sequence: TGTGCCAGCAGCCCCCCCCCGGGACAGGGAAAGACCGGGGAGCTGTTTTTT. This encodes CASSPPPGQGKTGELFF.

The chain recombines TRBV18 with TRBJ1-1, with unresolved D. The germline V and J ends were trimmed by 5 bases and 2 bases, with 15 bases remaining between them. CDR3 length equals 15 residues. Germline V gene data show CDR1 as KGHSH and CDR2 as LQKENI. The CDR3 DNA reads as TGTGCCAGCTCAAATACGGGGATCGGAAACACTGAAGCTTTCTTT. It specifies CASSNTGIGNTEAFF. Based on the CDR3 plus reference TRBV18 and TRBJ1-1, the full variable domain is NAGVMQNPRHLVRRRGQEARLRCSPMKGHSHVYWYRQLPEEGLKFMVYLQKENIIDESGMPKERFSAEFPKEGPSILRIQQVVRGDSAAYFCASSNTGIGNTEAFFGQGTRLTVV.

The CDR3 sequence: CASSLEDYLGETQYF. The CDR3 region has the DNA TGCGCCAGCAGCTTGGAGGACTATTTGGGGGAGACCCAGTACTTC. This chain connects TRBV5-1 to TRBJ2-5; the D gene is possibly TRBD2 (6 bases). There are 15 residues in the CDR3. The germline V gene encodes CDR1 SGHRS and CDR2 YFSETQ. The V and J ends lost 0 bases and 5 bases respectively, with 14 bases between them.

The chain couples TRBV12-5 to TRBJ1-1, with D maybe TRBD1 (5 bases). The CDR3 loop spans 15 amino acids. In germline, CDR1 is LGHNT, CDR2 FRNRAP. V shed 7 bases and J shed 4 bases, with 19 bases lying between them. The CDR3 is CASALRAGGGTEAFF. The CDR3 nucleotides read TGTGCTAGTGCCCTCCGGGCGGGCGGGGGCACTGAAGCTTTCTTT.

The V gene is TRBV19, the J gene TRBJ1-1; possible D gene TRBD1, 5 bases. This CDR3 has 12 amino acids. With 10 bases removed from V and 2 bases from J, the gap between germline ends came to 11 bases. CDR1 is LNHDA, CDR2 SQIVND, per germline (reference sequence). The DNA of the CDR3 is TGTGCCACACGGACACTTAACACTGAAGCTTTCTTT. It yields the protein CATRTLNTEAFF.

This chain joins TRBV3-1 (or the pseudogene TRBV3-2) and TRBJ1-4, with D perhaps matching TRBD1 (6 bases). The CDR3 length is 15 residues. Germline V gene lookup returns CDR1 LGHDT and CDR2 YNNKEL (reference sequence). Trimming took off 0 bases at V and 7 bases at J, with 12 bases between the two ends. CDR3 amino acids: CASSQDRGLGEKLFF. The CDR3 DNA reads TGTGCCAGCAGCCAAGACAGGGGTTTAGGTGAAAAACTGTTTTTT.

This chain connects TRBV4-2 to TRBJ2-2; 14 bases align to TRBD2. Germline V gene sequence: CDR1 LGHNA, CDR2 YNFKEQ. The CDR3 totals 18 residues. Trimming cost V 1 base and J 5 bases; bases outside gene matches: 6. CDR3 sequence (DNA): TGTGCCAGCAGCCAAGCGACTAGCGGGGGGGCCTATACCGGGGAGCTGTTTTTT. Translated, it gives CASSQATSGGAYTGELFF.

This clone was observed a handful of times. V is TRBV4-2 and J is TRBJ2-1, with TRBD2 matching 8 bases. The junction had 10 bases not matched to a gene; V was cut back by 0 bases and J by 6 bases. Germline V gene sequence: CDR1 LGHNA, CDR2 YNFKEQ. The CDR3 has 17 amino acids. The CDR3, as DNA: TGTGCCAGCAGCCAAGATGTCGTCGCGGGGGGAGCCAATGAGCAGTTCTTC. It translates to CASSQDVVAGGANEQFF.

This rearrangement joins TRBV4-2 to TRBJ1-1, with TRBD1 as a possible D gene (6 bases). In germline, CDR1 is LGHNA, CDR2 YNFKEQ. The CDR3 runs to 14 residues. V gave up 4 bases and J gave up 1 base, with 10 bases separating them. The CDR3 nucleotides are TGTGCCAGCAGCCCCCGGGACAAGAACACTGAAGCTTTCTTT. Residues: CASSPRDKNTEAFF.

The genes are TRBV11-2 and TRBJ2-5; D ambiguous. V was trimmed by 5 bases and J by 1 base, leaving 2 bases between them. This CDR3 comprises 11 residues. Germline-derived CDR1 and CDR2 are SGHAT and FQNNGV. The CDR3 loop is CASSLQETQYF. The DNA for the CDR3 is TGTGCCAGCAGCCTCCAAGAGACCCAGTACTTC.